Below, 18 T cell receptor beta chains from the same sample are listed, as sequenced in a study of OX40 agonist ivuxolimab in advanced cancers. Here immunoSEQ multiplex PCR was the method, and the copy in TCRdb shows in-frame clones only, minus some. The data hold about 58,000 clones, with about 81% observed a single time. This material consisted of CD4+ or CD8+ T cells sorted from blood, taken in a trial of the OX40 agonist ivuxolimab. Source of these receptors: an adult with an advanced solid tumor such as melanoma, head and neck, liver or kidney cancer.

This sequence joins TRBV5-6 and TRBJ2-5; a possible D gene is TRBD2 (7 bases). Germline V lookup: CDR1 SGHDT, CDR2 YYEEEE. V was clipped by 5 bases and J by 1 base, with 15 bases between them. This CDR3 spans 15 amino acids. DNA for the CDR3: TGTGCCAGCAGTGTTGTGGGGGGGCTCCAAGAGACCCAGTACTTC. This codes for CASSVVGGLQETQYF.

This clone has a handful of counts. The chain combines TRBV10-2 with TRBJ2-1; TRBD1 agrees at 8 bases. Germline V gene sequence: CDR1 WSHSY, CDR2 SAAADI. The CDR3 spans 14 residues. After removal of 7 bases from V and 5 bases from J, the junction contained 7 bases not matched to a gene. The CDR3 bases are TGCGCCAGCAAGGAGGACAGGGTCAACAATGAGCAGTTCTTC. Its protein is CASKEDRVNNEQFF.

The gene calls are TRBV7-6 and TRBJ1-4; D may be TRBD1 (5 bases). The germline gives CDR1 SGHVS, CDR2 FNYEAQ. The CDR3 covers 14 residues. Between the trimmed V and J ends, which lost 5 bases and 8 bases, there was a span of 15 bases. CDR3 sequence: CASSPGGYDEKLFF. The CDR3 DNA reads as TGTGCCAGCAGCCCTGGGGGGTATGACGAAAAACTGTTTTTT.

The chain uses TRBV18 and TRBJ2-7; 9 bases line up with TRBD1. CDR1 is KGHSH and CDR2 is LQKENI in the germline V gene. V trimming: 3 bases; J trimming: 9 bases; junction bases outside the gene matches: 15. This CDR3 comprises 16 residues. CDR3 in amino acids: CASSPPVGTGKGGQYF. The CDR3 DNA reads TGTGCCAGCTCACCTCCGGTGGGGACAGGGAAAGGGGGGCAGTACTTC.

The rearrangement joins TRBV7-8 to TRBJ1-1; weak D call: TRBD1 (6 bases). This CDR3 region has 14 residues. Germline V gene lookup returns CDR1 SGHVS and CDR2 FQNEAQ. The V and J ends lost 1 base and 4 bases respectively, with 10 bases between them. CDR3 DNA sequence: TGTGCCAGCAGCTTAGATCAGGGGCCCACTGAAGCTTTCTTT. Translating gives CASSLDQGPTEAFF.

The V and J genes are TRBV5-1 and TRBJ2-1; 7 bases agree with TRBD1. There are 15 residues in the CDR3. CDR1 and CDR2 (germline): SGHRS, YFSETQ. V shed 0 bases and J 9 bases; nucleotides not matched to a gene: 9. CDR3 DNA: TGCGCCAGCAGCTTGGCCAAGGGGGCCTATAGTGAGCAGTTCTTC. It codes for CASSLAKGAYSEQFF.

The chain carries TRBV10-1 and TRBJ2-2; the D gene is possibly TRBD1 (5 bases). Germline V gene lookup returns CDR1 WNHNN and CDR2 SYGVQD (reference sequence). This CDR3 has 14 residues. Between the trimmed V and J ends, which lost 2 bases and 6 bases, there was a span of 10 bases. The CDR3 spells CASSEQGWAGELFF. As DNA, the CDR3 is TGCGCCAGCAGTGAGCAGGGCTGGGCCGGGGAGCTGTTTTTT.

V gene TRBV7-8 combines with J gene TRBJ2-1; D may be TRBD2 (5 bases). The germline CDR1 and CDR2 sequences are SGHVS and FQNEAQ. Trimming left V 2 bases short and J 9 bases short, with 5 bases between. This CDR3 region has 11 residues. In DNA form, the CDR3 reads TGTGCCAGCAGCTTACGGGGTGAGCAGTTCTTC. Translating it yields CASSLRGEQFF.

The V call is TRBV7-8, the J call TRBJ2-1; D might be TRBD1 or TRBD2, each matching 6 bases. The germline V gene encodes CDR1 SGHVS and CDR2 FQNEAQ. V shed 1 base and J shed 6 bases, with 19 bases lying between them. This CDR3 has 17 amino acids. The CDR3 DNA sequence: TGTGCCAGCAGCTTAGGGGGGGCGGGGAGCCCTAGCAATGAGCAGTTCTTC. It translates to CASSLGGAGSPSNEQFF.

The V gene is TRBV6-1, the J gene TRBJ1-3; D ambiguous. Germline values: CDR1 MNHNS, CDR2 SASEGT. The V end was cut by 6 bases, the J end by 0 bases, with 9 bases between. The CDR3 length is 14 residues. The CDR3 sequence: CASRSLGSGNTIYF. Here the CDR3 DNA reads TGTGCCAGCAGGTCCTTGGGCTCTGGAAACACCATATATTTT.

DNA for the CDR3: TGTGCCAGCAACTCGGGGTTAGCTGAAGCTTTCTTT. Its protein product is CASNSGLAEAFF. The chain couples TRBV7-9 to TRBJ1-1; D not certain. The CDR3 loop spans 12 amino acids. CDR1 and CDR2 from the germline V gene are SEHNR and FQNEAQ (reference sequence). With 7 bases removed from V and 6 bases from J, the gap between germline ends came to 12 bases.

The rearrangement links TRBV5-1 to TRBJ2-5; 14 bases align to TRBD2. The CDR3 consists of 17 residues. Germline CDR1 SGHRS, CDR2 YFSETQ. After removal of 4 bases from V and 5 bases from J, the junction contained 10 bases not matched to a gene. The CDR3 loop reads CASSAPRLAGGQETQYF. Written as DNA, the CDR3 is TGCGCCAGCAGCGCTCCGAGACTAGCGGGGGGGCAGGAGACCCAGTACTTC.

The gene calls are TRBV5-1 and TRBJ2-4, with D unclear. This CDR3 comprises 17 residues. V lost 1 base and J lost 7, with 21 bases in between. The germline gives CDR1 SGHRS, CDR2 YFSETQ. The CDR3 region has the DNA TGCGCCAGCAGCTTGTCTCTGTCAGCCACAGTAGGCAACATTCAGTACTTC. Its protein is CASSLSLSATVGNIQYF.

The V and J genes are TRBV9 and TRBJ2-7; 8 positions agree with TRBD1. Germline assignment: CDR1 SGDLS and CDR2 YYNGEE. CDR3 length: 17 amino acids. J gave up 0 bases and V 4 bases, and 12 bases lay outside the gene matches. CDR3: CASSQSGGQGSSYEQYF. CDR3 bases: TGTGCCAGCAGCCAATCCGGTGGACAGGGAAGCTCCTACGAGCAGTACTTC.

The V call is TRBV18, the J call TRBJ1-6; 7 bases line up with TRBD1. The junction had 12 bases not matched to a gene; V was cut back by 2 bases and J by 5 bases. The CDR3 is 18 amino acids. Germline assignment: CDR1 KGHSH and CDR2 LQKENI. CDR3 sequence: CASSPEPQGQINNSPLHF. CDR3 DNA: TGTGCCAGCTCACCAGAACCCCAGGGACAGATCAATAATTCACCCCTCCACTTT.

The V gene is TRBV5-1, the J gene TRBJ1-3; a possible D gene is TRBD1 (6 bases). Deletions cut 3 bases from V and 4 bases from J, with 26 bases between. CDR1 and CDR2 (germline): SGHRS, YFSETQ. The CDR3 sequence is 19 residues long. For the CDR3, the DNA is TGCGCCAGCAGCTGGGATCTGACATATTCAGGGGATTCAGGAAACACCATATATTTT. Residues: CASSWDLTYSGDSGNTIYF.

This rearrangement joins TRBV7-9 to TRBJ2-7; D ambiguous. The length of the CDR3 is 12 residues. Germline CDR1 is SEHNR and CDR2 is FQNEAQ (reference sequence). The ends were cut back, 1 base at V and 4 bases at J, with 5 bases in the middle. This chain's CDR3 is CASSLDLYEQYF. CDR3 sequence (DNA): TGTGCCAGCAGCTTAGACCTGTACGAGCAGTACTTC.

The genes are TRBV7-9 and TRBJ1-1; D remains unclear. Germline CDR1 SEHNR, CDR2 FQNEAQ (reference sequence). The CDR3 is 15 amino acids. V shed 5 bases and J shed 5 bases, with 18 bases lying between them. The CDR3 spells CASSPSAGKRTEAFF. The CDR3, as DNA: TGTGCCAGCAGCCCGTCAGCGGGGAAGAGGACTGAAGCTTTCTTT.